These T cell receptor beta chains were read from a single sample in a study of cytomegalovirus exposure and HLA in healthy donors. Profiling relied on immunoSEQ multiplex PCR, and the TCRdb table lists in-frame clones only, not all of them. The sample consists of around 180,000 clones, about 77% of them appearing once. Sequencing was performed on PBMCs. The receptors originated from a man in his sixties in good health and CMV-seronegative. Both conserved end residues are part of each CDR3. D genes are given only for firm matches. Clone size is not always given. Where it is, it says once, few, many or a class for expanded clones.

V gene	D gene	clone size	J gene	CDR3 protein	CDR3 DNA
TRBV7-3	TRBD1	NA	TRBJ1-2	CASSLSGQGYGYTF	TGTGCCAGCAGCTTATCGGGACAGGGGTATGGCTACACCTTC
TRBV5-1	NA	NA	TRBJ1-4	CASSLDTGHKNEKLFF	TGCGCCAGCAGCTTAGACACGGGACATAAAAATGAAAAACTGTTTTTT
TRBV5-1	NA	NA	TRBJ1-1	CASSLPKGMNTEAFF	TGCGCCAGCAGCCTACCAAAGGGGATGAACACCGAAGCTTTCTTT
TRBV7-2	TRBD1	few	TRBJ1-3	CASSSTGTYGNTIYF	TGTGCCAGCAGCTCGACAGGGACATACGGAAACACCATATATTTT
TRBV9	NA	NA	TRBJ1-2	CASSPRQRPSNYGYTF	TGTGCCAGCAGCCCGCGACAGAGACCCTCTAACTATGGCTACACCTTC
TRBV4-2	NA	NA	TRBJ1-2	CASSHQKDSNYGYTF	TGTGCCAGCAGCCATCAGAAGGACAGCAACTATGGCTACACCTTC
TRBV28	TRBD1	NA	TRBJ1-2	CASSPGQTNYGYTF	TGTGCCAGCAGTCCGGGACAGACTAACTATGGCTACACCTTC
TRBV7-9	NA	NA	TRBJ1-1	CASSLNFGGADGAFF	TGTGCCAGCAGCTTAAATTTCGGGGGTGCTGACGGAGCTTTCTTT
TRBV9	NA	NA	TRBJ2-3	CASSAGLFSTDTQYF	TGTGCCAGCAGCGCGGGACTTTTTAGCACAGATACGCAGTATTTT
TRBV10-3	NA	once	TRBJ1-2	CAISFGEGQYRGYTF	TGTGCCATCAGTTTCGGAGAGGGACAATATCGCGGCTACACCTTC
TRBV7-6	TRBD1	NA	TRBJ2-1	CASRTTQGANNEQFF	TGTGCCAGCAGAACCACGCAGGGGGCCAACAATGAGCAGTTCTTC
TRBV5-4	TRBD2	NA	TRBJ2-7	CASSLSRGSYEQYF	TGTGCCAGCAGCTTGTCACGCGGGAGTTACGAGCAGTACTTC
TRBV29-1	NA	NA	TRBJ2-3	CSAQGFVDTQYF	TGCAGCGCACAGGGCTTCGTGGATACGCAGTATTTT
TRBV11-3	NA	NA	TRBJ2-1	CASSLGRGREQFF	TGTGCCAGCAGCTTAGGTCGAGGGAGAGAGCAGTTCTTC
TRBV5-1	NA	once	TRBJ2-2	CASSLGDTNTGELFF	TGCGCCAGCAGCTTGGGGGACACCAACACCGGGGAGCTGTTTTTT
TRBV19	TRBD2	NA	TRBJ2-2	CASSSPSGAGEDTGELFF	TGTGCCAGTAGTAGCCCCTCTGGAGCGGGGGAGGACACCGGGGAGCTGTTTTTT
TRBV9	NA	NA	TRBJ1-4	CASSVASQDPNEKLFF	TGTGCCAGCAGCGTAGCGTCGCAGGATCCGAATGAAAAACTGTTTTTT
TRBV5-6	NA	NA	TRBJ2-1	CASSWAVRNGQFF	TGTGCCAGCAGCTGGGCAGTCAGGAACGGGCAGTTCTTC
TRBV29-1	NA	NA	TRBJ2-5	CSVDRDTKETQYF	TGCAGCGTTGACCGGGACACCAAAGAGACCCAGTACTTC
TRBV5-1	NA	few	TRBJ2-7	CASSLQDGNYEQYF	TGCGCCAGCAGCTTACAGGACGGTAACTACGAGCAGTACTTC
TRBV30	NA	NA	TRBJ2-3	CAWTRREADTQYF	TGTGCCTGGACGAGAAGGGAGGCAGATACGCAGTATTTT
TRBV2	NA	NA	TRBJ2-7	CASKGQKAYEQYF	TGTGCCAGCAAAGGACAGAAAGCCTACGAGCAGTACTTC
TRBV12-5	NA	NA	TRBJ2-7	CASGNNGTGYWEQYF	TGTGCTAGTGGTAATAACGGAACAGGGTATTGGGAGCAGTACTTC
TRBV25-1	NA	NA	TRBJ1-2	CASRGGPDGYTF	TGTGCCAGCCGCGGGGGGCCTGATGGCTACACCTTC
TRBV7-9	NA	NA	TRBJ1-2	CASSLDREIPGYGYTF	TGTGCCAGCAGCTTAGATCGGGAGATCCCAGGCTATGGCTACACCTTC
TRBV10-3	NA	NA	TRBJ2-3	CAISESLGASTDTQYF	TGTGCCATCAGTGAGTCATTAGGGGCCAGCACAGATACGCAGTATTTT
TRBV5-4	TRBD2	NA	TRBJ2-3	CASSSLAGGVTQYF	TGTGCCAGCAGCTCACTAGCGGGAGGGGTTACGCAGTATTTT
TRBV7-2	NA	once	TRBJ2-1	CASSSTYNEQFF	TGTGCCAGCAGCTCCACCTACAATGAGCAGTTCTTC
TRBV5-1	NA	NA	TRBJ1-2	CASSPGLLNYTF	TGCGCCAGCAGCCCTGGACTTCTAAACTACACCTTC
TRBV7-3	TRBD1	NA	TRBJ1-1	CASSSRDRSTEAFF	TGTGCCAGCAGCTCAAGGGACAGGTCCACTGAAGCTTTCTTT
TRBV6-6	NA	NA	TRBJ1-2	CASSRPGTTTYGYTF	TGTGCCAGCAGTAGACCGGGAACAACGACCTATGGCTACACCTTC
TRBV9	NA	NA	TRBJ2-2	CASSVEGRDTGELFF	TGTGCCAGCAGCGTTGAAGGGAGAGACACCGGGGAGCTGTTTTTT
TRBV14	TRBD1	NA	TRBJ2-2	CASSRGTGVNTGELFF	TGTGCCAGCAGCCGAGGGACAGGTGTAAACACCGGGGAGCTGTTTTTT
TRBV29-1	NA	NA	TRBJ2-7	CSVITGIYEQYF	TGCAGCGTCATTACAGGGATCTACGAGCAGTACTTC
TRBV6-1	NA	NA	TRBJ1-5	CASSEAGGYNQPQHF	TGTGCCAGCAGTGAAGCTGGAGGCTACAATCAGCCCCAGCATTTT
TRBV10-3	NA	NA	TRBJ1-5	CAISEDGGRSNQPQHF	TGTGCCATCAGTGAAGACGGAGGGCGAAGCAATCAGCCCCAGCATTTT
TRBV5-4	TRBD2	NA	TRBJ2-7	CASSQARTSGSYEQYF	TGTGCCAGCAGCCAGGCACGAACTAGCGGAAGTTACGAGCAGTACTTC
TRBV28	NA	NA	TRBJ1-3	CASTFGQLTGNTIYF	TGTGCCAGCACCTTCGGACAGTTAACTGGAAACACCATATATTTT
TRBV19	TRBD1	NA	TRBJ1-5	CASSIAGQGATPQHF	TGTGCCAGTAGTATAGCGGGACAGGGGGCGACGCCCCAGCATTTT
TRBV28	NA	NA	TRBJ2-7	CASRATVTYEQYF	TGTGCCAGCAGAGCGACAGTAACCTACGAGCAGTACTTC
TRBV7-9	NA	NA	TRBJ1-4	CASSLAGGRTNEKLFF	TGTGCCAGCAGCTTAGCGGGGGGAAGAACTAATGAAAAACTGTTTTTT
TRBV2	TRBD1	once	TRBJ2-5	CASGDSGLETQYF	TGTGCCAGCGGGGACAGCGGTCTGGAGACCCAGTACTTC
TRBV29-1	NA	NA	TRBJ2-7	CSARLAADAYEQYF	TGCAGCGCCCGACTGGCGGCTGATGCCTACGAGCAGTACTTC
TRBV7-8	NA	NA	TRBJ2-3	CASSLSRAAGPQYF	TGTGCCAGCAGCTTAAGCAGAGCGGCGGGTCCGCAGTATTTT
TRBV6-4	TRBD1	few	TRBJ1-1	CASSDSNRGRGEAFF	TGTGCCAGCAGTGACTCTAACAGGGGAAGAGGTGAAGCTTTCTTT
TRBV27	TRBD1	NA	TRBJ2-7	CASSLSAGGFSYEQYF	TGTGCCAGCAGTTTATCGGCAGGGGGCTTTTCCTACGAGCAGTACTTC
TRBV2	TRBD2	NA	TRBJ2-7	CASSEASGGEQYF	TGTGCCAGCAGTGAGGCTAGCGGGGGGGAGCAGTACTTC
TRBV7-2	NA	NA	TRBJ2-7	CASSLNRREQYF	TGTGCCAGCAGCTTAAATCGTCGCGAGCAGTACTTC
TRBV30	NA	NA	TRBJ1-1	CAWSGPTTGPTEAFF	TGTGCCTGGAGTGGGCCGACTACAGGGCCCACTGAAGCTTTCTTT
TRBV9	TRBD1	NA	TRBJ1-4	CASSVEIGGQGDEKLFF	TGTGCCAGCAGCGTAGAGATTGGGGGACAGGGCGATGAAAAACTGTTTTTT
TRBV5-1	TRBD1	NA	TRBJ1-4	CASSLAGQGTEKLFF	TGCGCCAGCAGCTTGGCGGGACAGGGCACTGAAAAACTGTTTTTT